This T cell receptor beta chain came from a study of T cells after somatic rescue of genetic block. CDR1 and CDR2 from the germline V gene are SEHNR and FQNEAQ (reference sequence). Trimming cost V 1 base and J 4 bases; bases outside gene matches: 7. CDR3 length: 15 residues. Assay: immunoSEQ multiplex PCR; the TCRdb copy retains only in-frame clones and omits some. The sample lists approximately 11,000 clones, 74% seen once, with about 20% in the top ten. This clonotype was obtained from a boy aged 5-17 years. The chain uses TRBV7-9 and TRBJ2-7; TRBD1 agrees at 7 bases. The sample consisted of peripheral blood mononuclear cells (PBMCs). The CDR3 DNA reads as TGTGCCAGCAGCTTAGACAGGGGAAGGGGATACGAGCAGTACTTC. Protein product: CASSLDRGRGYEQYF.